This T cell receptor (beta chain) was identified in a study of CD8+ T cells in alopecia areata. From germline, CDR1 is LNHDA and CDR2 SQIVND (reference sequence). Losses at the gene ends were 6 bases for V and 0 bases for J; bases not matched to a gene: 4. The CDR3 extends over 15 amino acids. cDNA serving as the sequencing template came from extracted, reverse transcribed RNA. Generated by immunoSEQ multiplex PCR, the TCRdb table keeps only in-frame clones and is missing some. The sample carries about 150,000 clones, approximately 87% recorded once. Sample: CD8+ T cells sorted from blood, taken at week 0. The chain uses TRBV19 and TRBJ2-3; 9 nucleotides align to TRBD2. This receptor was identified in a human donor with alopecia areata. In DNA form, the CDR3 reads TGTGCCAGTAGCTCAGCGGGGGGTAGCACAGATACGCAGTATTTT. It codes for CASSSAGGSTDTQYF.